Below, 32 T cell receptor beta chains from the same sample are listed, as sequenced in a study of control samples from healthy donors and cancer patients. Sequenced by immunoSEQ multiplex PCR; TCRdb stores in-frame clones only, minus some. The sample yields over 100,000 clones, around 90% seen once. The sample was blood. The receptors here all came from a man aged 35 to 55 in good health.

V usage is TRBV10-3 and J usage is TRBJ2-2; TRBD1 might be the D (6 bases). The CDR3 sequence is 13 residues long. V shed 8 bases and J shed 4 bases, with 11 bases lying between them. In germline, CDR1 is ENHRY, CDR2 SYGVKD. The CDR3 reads CAIAQGGTGELFF. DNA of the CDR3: TGTGCCATCGCACAGGGTGGCACCGGGGAGCTGTTTTTT.

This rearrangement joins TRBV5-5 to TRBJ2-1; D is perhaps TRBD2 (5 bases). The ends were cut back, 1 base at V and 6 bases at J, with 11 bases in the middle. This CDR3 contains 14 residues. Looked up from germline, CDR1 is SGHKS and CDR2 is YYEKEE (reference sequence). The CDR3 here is CASSLWESLNEQFF. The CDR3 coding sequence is TGTGCCAGCAGCTTGTGGGAGAGCCTCAATGAGCAGTTCTTC.

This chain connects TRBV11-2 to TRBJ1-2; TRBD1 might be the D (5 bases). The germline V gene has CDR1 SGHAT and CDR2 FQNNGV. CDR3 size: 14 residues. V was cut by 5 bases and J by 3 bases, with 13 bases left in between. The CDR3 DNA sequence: TGTGCCAGCAGCGTAGGCGACAGCTACTATGGCTACACCTTC. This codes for CASSVGDSYYGYTF.

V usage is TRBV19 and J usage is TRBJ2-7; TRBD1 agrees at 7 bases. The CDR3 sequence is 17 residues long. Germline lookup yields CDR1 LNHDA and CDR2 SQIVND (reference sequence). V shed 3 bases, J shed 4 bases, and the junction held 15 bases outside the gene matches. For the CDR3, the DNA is TGTGCCAGTAGTATTGTCTCGGGACCCAGGGGGTCGTACGAGCAGTACTTC. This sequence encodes CASSIVSGPRGSYEQYF.

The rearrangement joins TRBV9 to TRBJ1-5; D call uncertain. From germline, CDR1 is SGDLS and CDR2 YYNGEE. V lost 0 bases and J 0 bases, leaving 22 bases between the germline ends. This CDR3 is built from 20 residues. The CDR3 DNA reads TGTGCCAGCAGCGTAGTGGTTAGGGCTGAAGGTCGAATTAGCAATCAGCCCCAGCATTTT. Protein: CASSVVVRAEGRISNQPQHF.

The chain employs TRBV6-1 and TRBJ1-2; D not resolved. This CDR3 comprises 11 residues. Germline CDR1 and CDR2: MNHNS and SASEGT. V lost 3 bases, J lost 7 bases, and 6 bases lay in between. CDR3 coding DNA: TGTGCCAGCAGTGACGGTGGTGGCTACACCTTC. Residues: CASSDGGGYTF.

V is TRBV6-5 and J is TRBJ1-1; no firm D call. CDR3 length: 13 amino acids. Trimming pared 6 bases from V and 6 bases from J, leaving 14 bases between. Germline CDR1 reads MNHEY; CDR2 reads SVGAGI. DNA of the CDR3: TGTGCCAGCAGGCCCAGTTTCGACGCTGAAGCTTTCTTT. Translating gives CASRPSFDAEAFF.

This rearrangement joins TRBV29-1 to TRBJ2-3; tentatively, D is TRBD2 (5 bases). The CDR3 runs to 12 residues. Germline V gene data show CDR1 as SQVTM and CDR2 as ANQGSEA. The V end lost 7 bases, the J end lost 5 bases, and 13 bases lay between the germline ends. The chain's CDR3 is CSAYRGKDTQYF. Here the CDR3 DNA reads TGCAGCGCCTACCGGGGAAAAGATACGCAGTATTTT.

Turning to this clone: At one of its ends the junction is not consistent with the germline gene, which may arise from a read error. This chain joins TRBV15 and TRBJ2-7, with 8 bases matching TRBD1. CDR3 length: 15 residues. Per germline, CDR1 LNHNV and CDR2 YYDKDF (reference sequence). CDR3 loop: CATSTDRGRWNDQYF. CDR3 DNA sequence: TGTGCCACCAGCACCGACAGGGGTAGATGGAACGACCAGTACTTC.

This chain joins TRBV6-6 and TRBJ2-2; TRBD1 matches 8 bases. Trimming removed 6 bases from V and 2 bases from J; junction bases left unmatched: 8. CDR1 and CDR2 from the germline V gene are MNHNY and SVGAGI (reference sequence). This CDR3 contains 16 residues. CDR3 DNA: TGTGCCAGCAGGTCTCTCGGGACAGGAAACACCGGGGAGCTGTTTTTT. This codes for CASRSLGTGNTGELFF.

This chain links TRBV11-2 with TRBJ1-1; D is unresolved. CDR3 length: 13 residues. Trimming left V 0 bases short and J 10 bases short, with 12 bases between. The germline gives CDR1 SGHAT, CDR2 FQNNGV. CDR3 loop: CASSLEVAVGAFF. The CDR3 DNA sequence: TGTGCCAGCAGCTTAGAGGTAGCCGTGGGAGCTTTCTTT.

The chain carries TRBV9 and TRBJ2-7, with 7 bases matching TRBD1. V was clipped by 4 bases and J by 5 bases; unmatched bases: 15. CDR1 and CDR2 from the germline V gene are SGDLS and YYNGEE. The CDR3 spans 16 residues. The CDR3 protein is CASSRTARWDSHEQYF. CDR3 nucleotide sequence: TGTGCCAGCAGCCGGACAGCTCGGTGGGACAGCCACGAGCAGTACTTC.

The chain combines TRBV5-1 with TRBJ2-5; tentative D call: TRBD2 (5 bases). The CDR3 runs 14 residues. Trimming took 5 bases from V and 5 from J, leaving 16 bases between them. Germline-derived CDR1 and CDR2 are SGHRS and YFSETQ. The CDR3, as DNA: TGCGCCAGCAGGGGAGAGGGAACCTTCGAGACCCAGTACTTC. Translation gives CASRGEGTFETQYF.

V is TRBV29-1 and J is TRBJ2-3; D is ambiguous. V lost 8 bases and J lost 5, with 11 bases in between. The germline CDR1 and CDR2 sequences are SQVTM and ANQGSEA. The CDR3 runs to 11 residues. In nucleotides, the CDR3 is TGCAGCTCCTTAGCACTAGATACGCAGTATTTT. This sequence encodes CSSLALDTQYF.

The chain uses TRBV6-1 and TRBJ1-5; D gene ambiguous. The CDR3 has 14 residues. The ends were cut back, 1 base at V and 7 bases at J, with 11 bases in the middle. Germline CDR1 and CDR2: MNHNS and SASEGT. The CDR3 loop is CASSEEYWVQPQHF. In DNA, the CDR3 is TGTGCCAGCAGTGAAGAGTATTGGGTCCAGCCCCAGCATTTT.

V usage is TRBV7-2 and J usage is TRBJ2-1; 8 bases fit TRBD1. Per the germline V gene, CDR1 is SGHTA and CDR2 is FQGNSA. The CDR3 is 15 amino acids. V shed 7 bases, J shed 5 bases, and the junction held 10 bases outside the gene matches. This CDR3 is CASTLMTGVNNEQFF. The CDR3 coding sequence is TGTGCCAGCACCCTTATGACAGGGGTTAACAATGAGCAGTTCTTC.

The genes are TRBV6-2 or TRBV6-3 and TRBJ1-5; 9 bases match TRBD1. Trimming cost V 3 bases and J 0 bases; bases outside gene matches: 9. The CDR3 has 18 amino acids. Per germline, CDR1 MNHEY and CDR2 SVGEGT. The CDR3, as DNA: TGTGCCAGCAGTTATCTACAGGGGGCCTCATATAGCAATCAGCCCCAGCATTTT. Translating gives CASSYLQGASYSNQPQHF.

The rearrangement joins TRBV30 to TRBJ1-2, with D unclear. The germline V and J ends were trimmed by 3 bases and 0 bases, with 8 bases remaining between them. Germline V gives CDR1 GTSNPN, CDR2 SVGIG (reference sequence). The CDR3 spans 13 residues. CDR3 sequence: CAWRSLSNYGYTF. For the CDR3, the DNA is TGTGCCTGGAGGTCACTATCTAACTATGGCTACACCTTC. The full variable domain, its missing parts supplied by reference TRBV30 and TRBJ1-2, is SQTIHQWPATLVQPVGSPLSLECTVEGTSNPNLYWYRQAAGRGLQLLFYSVGIGQISSEVPQNLSASRPQDRQFILSSKKLLLSDSGFYLCAWRSLSNYGYTFGSGTRLTVV.

This CDR3 reads CAWSVTGNYGYTF. In nucleotides, the CDR3 is TGTGCCTGGAGTGTTACGGGGAACTATGGCTACACCTTC. The V call is TRBV30, the J call TRBJ1-2; D is uncertain. CDR3 length: 13 residues. V lost 0 bases and J lost 2, with 7 bases in between. Germline V gene lookup returns CDR1 GTSNPN and CDR2 SVGIG (reference sequence).

DNA of the CDR3: TGTGCCAGCAGCTCGGGGACTAGCGGGGCCATGTTAACCCAGTACTTC. Translation: CASSSGTSGAMLTQYF. The chain employs TRBV7-8 and TRBJ2-5; 13 nucleotides match TRBD2. CDR1 and CDR2 from the germline V gene are SGHVS and FQNEAQ. V lost 4 bases to trimming and J lost 8 bases; unmatched junction nucleotides: 10. The length of the CDR3 is 16 residues.

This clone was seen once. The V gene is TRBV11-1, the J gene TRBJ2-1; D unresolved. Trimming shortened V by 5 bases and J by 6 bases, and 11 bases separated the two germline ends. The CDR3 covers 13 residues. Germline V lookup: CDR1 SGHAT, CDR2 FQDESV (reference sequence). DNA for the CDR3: TGTGCCAGCAGCCTGACTGCGAGCAATGAGCAGTTCTTC. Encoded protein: CASSLTASNEQFF.

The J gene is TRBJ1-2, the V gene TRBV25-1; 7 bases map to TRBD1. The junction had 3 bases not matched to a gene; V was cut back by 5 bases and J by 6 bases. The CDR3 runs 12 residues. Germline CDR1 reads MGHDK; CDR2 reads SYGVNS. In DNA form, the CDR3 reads TGTGCCAGCAGTAGGACAGGTCATGGCTACACCTTC. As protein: CASSRTGHGYTF.

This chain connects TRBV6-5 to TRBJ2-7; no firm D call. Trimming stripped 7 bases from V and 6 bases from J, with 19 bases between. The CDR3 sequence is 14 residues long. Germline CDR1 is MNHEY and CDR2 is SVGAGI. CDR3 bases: TGTGCCAGCACCCAAGGACGTCGGACGAGCGAGCAGTACTTC. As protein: CASTQGRRTSEQYF.

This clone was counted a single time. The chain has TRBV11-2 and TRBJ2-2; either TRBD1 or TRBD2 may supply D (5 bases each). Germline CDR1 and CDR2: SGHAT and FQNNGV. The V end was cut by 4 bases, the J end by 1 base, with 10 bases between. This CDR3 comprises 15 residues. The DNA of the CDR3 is TGTGCCAGCAGCTGGGGGAGCCAGAACACCGGGGAGCTGTTTTTT. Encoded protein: CASSWGSQNTGELFF.

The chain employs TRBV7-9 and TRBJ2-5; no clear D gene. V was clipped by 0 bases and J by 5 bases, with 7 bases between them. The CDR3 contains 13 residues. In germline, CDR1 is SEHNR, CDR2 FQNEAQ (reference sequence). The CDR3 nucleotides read TGTGCCAGCAGCTTAGCGTTGGTGGAGACCCAGTACTTC. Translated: CASSLALVETQYF.

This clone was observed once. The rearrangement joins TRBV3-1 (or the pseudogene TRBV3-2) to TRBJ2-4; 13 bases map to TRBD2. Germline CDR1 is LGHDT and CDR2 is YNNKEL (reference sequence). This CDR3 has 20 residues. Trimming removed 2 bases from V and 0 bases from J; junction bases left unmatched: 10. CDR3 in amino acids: CASSQLPLAGGQLAKNIQYF. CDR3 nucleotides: TGTGCCAGCAGCCAATTACCACTAGCGGGGGGGCAACTAGCCAAAAACATTCAGTACTTC.

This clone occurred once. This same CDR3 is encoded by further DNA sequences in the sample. The CDR3 loop is CASSFTDTQYF. DNA for the CDR3: TGCGCCAGCAGCTTCACAGATACGCAGTATTTT. This chain uses TRBV5-1 with TRBJ2-3; D remains ambiguous. The CDR3 extends over 11 amino acids. Germline values: CDR1 SGHRS, CDR2 YFSETQ. The V and J ends lost 2 bases and 2 bases respectively, with 0 bases between them.

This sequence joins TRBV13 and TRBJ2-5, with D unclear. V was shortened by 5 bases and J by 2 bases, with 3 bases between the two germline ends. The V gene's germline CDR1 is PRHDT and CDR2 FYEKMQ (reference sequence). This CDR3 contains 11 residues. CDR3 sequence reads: CASSVQETQYF. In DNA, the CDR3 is TGTGCCAGCAGCGTTCAAGAGACCCAGTACTTC.

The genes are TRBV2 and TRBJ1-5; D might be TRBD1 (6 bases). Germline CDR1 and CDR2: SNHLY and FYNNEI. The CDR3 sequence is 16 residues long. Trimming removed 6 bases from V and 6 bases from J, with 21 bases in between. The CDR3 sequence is CASRDNSGAPGQPQHF. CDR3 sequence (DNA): TGTGCCAGCAGAGACAACTCAGGGGCCCCGGGTCAGCCCCAGCATTTT. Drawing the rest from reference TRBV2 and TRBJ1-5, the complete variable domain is EPEVTQTPSHQVTQMGQEVILRCVPISNHLYFYWYRQILGQKVEFLVSFYNNEISEKSEIFDDQFSVERPDGSNFTLKIRSTKLEDSAMYFCASRDNSGAPGQPQHFGDGTRLSIL.

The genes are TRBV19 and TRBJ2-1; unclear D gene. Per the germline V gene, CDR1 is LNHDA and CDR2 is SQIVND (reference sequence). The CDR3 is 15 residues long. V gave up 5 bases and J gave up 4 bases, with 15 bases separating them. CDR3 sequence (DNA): TGTGCCAGTAGTCGTCTCGGCGACGATTACAATGAGCAGTTCTTC. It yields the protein CASSRLGDDYNEQFF.

CDR3 in DNA: TGTGCCAGCAGCAAGACTGTCCTAACGTTAAACTATGGCTACACCTTC. Its protein product is CASSKTVLTLNYGYTF. V is TRBV5-4 and J is TRBJ1-2, with D uncertain. The CDR3 contains 16 residues. Trimming removed 4 bases from V and 2 bases from J, with 18 bases in between. Germline values: CDR1 SGHNT, CDR2 YYREEE (reference sequence).

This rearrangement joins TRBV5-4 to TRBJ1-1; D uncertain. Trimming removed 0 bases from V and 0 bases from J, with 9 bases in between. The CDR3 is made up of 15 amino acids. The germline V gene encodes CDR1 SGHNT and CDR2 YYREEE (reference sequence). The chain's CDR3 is CASSLGQRMNTEAFF. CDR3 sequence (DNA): TGTGCCAGCAGCTTGGGGCAAAGAATGAACACTGAAGCTTTCTTT. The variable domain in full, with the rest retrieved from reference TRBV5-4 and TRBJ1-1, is ETGVTQSPTHLIKTRGQQVTLRCSSQSGHNTVSWYQQALGQGPQFIFQYYREEENGRGNFPPRFSGLQFPNYSSELNVNALELDDSALYLCASSLGQRMNTEAFFGQGTRLTVV.